This passage covers 20 T cell receptor beta chains from one sample sequenced in a study of CD8 T cells in Susac syndrome. A quantity of about 0.5 to 1 ug RNA underwent reverse transcription using random hexamers. TCRdb analysed the immunoSEQ multiplex PCR reads with MiXCR anew, one entry per CDR3 protein. There are roughly 400,000 distinct CDR3 sequences in the sample; about 85% occur only once, and more than 0.09% lies in the top ten. The sequenced material came from CD8+ T cells from PBMCs. Receptors originate from a human donor with multiple sclerosis.

The chain has TRBV20-1 and TRBJ2-7; 7 nucleotides align to TRBD1. Germline lookup yields CDR1 DFQATT and CDR2 SNEGSKA (reference sequence). CDR3 length equals 15 residues. With V trimmed by 0 bases and J by 3 bases, 8 bases remained unmatched. The CDR3 DNA is TGCAGTGCTAGAGATCTCGCGACAGGGATCTACGAGCAGTACTTC. Protein: CSARDLATGIYEQYF.

The rearrangement links TRBV28 to TRBJ2-1; TRBD1 aligns across 10 bases. The V and J ends lost 5 bases and 9 bases, in that order; junction bases with no gene match: 16. The CDR3 runs to 17 residues. Per the germline V gene, CDR1 is MDHEN and CDR2 is SYDVKM. The CDR3 bases are TGTGCCAGCAGTCCATTAGACAGGGGGCCCACCGGAGGTGAGCAGTTCTTC. Amino acids: CASSPLDRGPTGGEQFF.

CDR3 DNA sequence: TGTGCCAGCAGCGACGCAAAGACCATTCGGACTGAAGCTTTCTTT. This gives the protein CASSDAKTIRTEAFF. This chain uses TRBV9 with TRBJ1-1, with unresolved D. The germline gives CDR1 SGDLS, CDR2 YYNGEE. Trimming removed 3 bases at V and 5 bases at J, with 17 bases between. The CDR3 totals 15 residues.

The chain has TRBV30 and TRBJ2-3; TRBD2 aligns across 8 bases. The CDR3 loop spans 13 amino acids. V gave up 7 bases and J gave up 5 bases; unmatched junction bases: 8. CDR1 GTSNPN and CDR2 SVGIG come from the germline V gene (reference sequence). The CDR3 coding sequence is TGTGCCTCGATGGGGCTAGCGGGAGATACGCAGTATTTT. Protein product: CASMGLAGDTQYF.

The chain carries TRBV28 and TRBJ2-7; the D gene is possibly TRBD2 (6 bases). From germline, CDR1 is MDHEN and CDR2 SYDVKM. CDR3 size: 14 residues. Trimming shortened V by 5 bases and J by 4 bases, and 15 bases separated the two germline ends. CDR3: CASSLRDSPYEQYF. CDR3 coding DNA: TGTGCCAGCAGTCTCCGGGACTCCCCTTACGAGCAGTACTTC.

This clonotype was seen only once. The gene calls are TRBV19 and TRBJ2-7; D is unresolved. Trimming took 3 bases from V and 3 from J, leaving 6 bases between them. CDR1 LNHDA and CDR2 SQIVND come from the germline V gene (reference sequence). The CDR3 has 12 amino acids. CDR3 bases: TGTGCCAGTAGTATCAACGGCTACGAGCAGTACTTC. It specifies CASSINGYEQYF.

This sequence joins TRBV5-8 and TRBJ1-1; D remains unclear. Trimming took 4 bases from V and 14 from J, leaving 18 bases between them. CDR1 is SGHTS, CDR2 YDEGEE, per germline. The CDR3 has 12 amino acids. CDR3 residues: CASSRSVSGYFF. CDR3 DNA sequence: TGTGCCAGCAGCCGAAGCGTCTCGGGGTACTTCTTT.

The chain combines TRBV5-6 with TRBJ1-1; D gene ambiguous. Germline V gene data show CDR1 as SGHDT and CDR2 as YYEEEE. There are 12 residues in the CDR3. V gave up 4 bases and J gave up 3 bases, with 7 bases separating them. The CDR3 DNA reads TGTGCCAGCAGCGCCGTCTACACTGAAGCTTTCTTT. Translation: CASSAVYTEAFF.

This clonotype was detected only a few times. The gene calls are TRBV27 and TRBJ1-2; 8 positions agree with TRBD1. The junction had 6 bases not matched to a gene; V was cut back by 8 bases and J by 4 bases. Germline-derived CDR1 and CDR2 are MNHEY and SMNVEV (reference sequence). The CDR3 sequence is 13 residues long. The CDR3 DNA follows: TGTGCCAGCTCCGCCGGGACAGGCTATGGCTACACCTTC. Protein product: CASSAGTGYGYTF.

The chain is built from TRBV2 and TRBJ1-3; the D is unclear. The V gene's germline CDR1 is SNHLY and CDR2 FYNNEI. The CDR3 is made up of 10 amino acids. V lost 9 bases, J lost 8 bases, and 8 bases lay in between. For the CDR3, the DNA is TGTGCCAGTCGTAGAGACACCATATATTTT. Amino acid sequence: CASRRDTIYF.

CDR3: CASSPLRGAEEDEQFF. CDR3 sequence (DNA): TGTGCCAGCAGCCCCCTACGGGGGGCTGAGGAGGATGAGCAGTTCTTC. J is TRBJ2-1 and V is TRBV7-9, with a tentative D call TRBD2 (7 bases). The CDR3 contains 16 residues. Trimming left V 5 bases short and J 8 bases short, with 22 bases between. The germline V gene encodes CDR1 SEHNR and CDR2 FQNEAQ (reference sequence).

The chain recombines TRBV4-1 with TRBJ2-1, with 9 bases that match TRBD2. The germline V gene encodes CDR1 MGHRA and CDR2 YSYEKL. The CDR3 has 15 residues. The J segment lost 7 bases and the V segment lost 1 base, leaving 5 bases of the junction unmatched. Here the CDR3 reads CASSQGSLAGNEQFF. The CDR3 bases are TGCGCCAGCAGCCAAGGCAGTCTAGCGGGAAATGAGCAGTTCTTC.

This clonotype has more than one count but fewer than ten. This chain uses TRBV6-5 with TRBJ2-1; maybe TRBD1 (6 bases). The CDR3 spans 15 residues. Germline values: CDR1 MNHEY, CDR2 SVGAGI. The V end lost 4 bases, the J end lost 2 bases, and 12 bases lay between the germline ends. The CDR3 DNA reads TGTGCCAGCAGTTCAGGGGATACAACCTACAATGAGCAGTTCTTC. This sequence encodes CASSSGDTTYNEQFF.

The chain uses TRBV27 and TRBJ2-5; the match to TRBD2 covers 12 bases. This CDR3 is built from 19 residues. The germline V gene has CDR1 MNHEY and CDR2 SMNVEV (reference sequence). Trimming cost V 6 bases and J 5 bases; bases outside gene matches: 19. In nucleotides, the CDR3 is TGTGCCAGCAGCCCTCGAAAAATAAGACTAGCGGGAGTTAACGAGACCCAGTACTTC. This gives the protein CASSPRKIRLAGVNETQYF.

This chain connects TRBV10-3 to TRBJ1-1, with unresolved D. The CDR3 is made up of 13 amino acids. Germline-derived CDR1 and CDR2 are ENHRY and SYGVKD. Trimming removed 4 bases at V and 1 base at J, with 7 bases between. The CDR3 region has the DNA TGTGCCATCAGTGTAGTTCAGAACACTGAAGCTTTCTTT. Protein: CAISVVQNTEAFF.

The chain links TRBV7-9 to TRBJ2-5; D might be TRBD1 (6 bases). From germline, CDR1 is SEHNR and CDR2 FQNEAQ (reference sequence). Trimming shortened V by 5 bases and J by 2 bases, and 12 bases separated the two germline ends. The CDR3 extends over 14 amino acids. CDR3 residues: CASSTITGQETQYF. The CDR3 coding sequence is TGTGCCAGCAGCACGATTACAGGGCAAGAGACCCAGTACTTC. Drawing the rest from reference TRBV7-9 and TRBJ2-5, the complete variable domain is DTGVSQNPRHKITKRGQNVTFRCDPISEHNRLYWYRQTLGQGPEFLTYFQNEAQLEKSRLLSDRFSAERPKGSFSTLEIQRTEQGDSAMYLCASSTITGQETQYFGPGTRLLVL.

The V and J genes are TRBV27 and TRBJ1-1, with D unclear. Trimming left V 5 bases short and J 4 bases short, with 14 bases between. The V gene's germline CDR1 is MNHEY and CDR2 SMNVEV (reference sequence). The CDR3 length is 14 residues. CDR3 DNA: TGTGCCAGCAGTGCCGGTCTCAAGGGCACTGAAGCTTTCTTT. Encoded protein: CASSAGLKGTEAFF.

The rearrangement joins TRBV2 to TRBJ1-1; the D is unclear. Germline V gene data show CDR1 as SNHLY and CDR2 as FYNNEI. The CDR3 totals 13 residues. Trimming removed 3 bases from V and 7 bases from J, with 12 bases in between. CDR3 protein: CASSDYAGIEAFF. DNA of the CDR3: TGTGCCAGCAGTGATTATGCTGGAATTGAAGCTTTCTTT.

The gene calls are TRBV6-5 and TRBJ1-1; tentative D call: TRBD1 (5 bases). With 2 bases removed from V and 0 bases from J, the gap between germline ends came to 10 bases. From germline, CDR1 is MNHEY and CDR2 SVGAGI. The CDR3 length is 15 residues. The CDR3 nucleotides read TGTGCCAGCAGTTACGTACAGGACCTGAACACTGAAGCTTTCTTT. Protein: CASSYVQDLNTEAFF.

The gene calls are TRBV30 and TRBJ1-1, with a possible D match to TRBD1 (5 bases). The CDR3 is 14 residues long. From germline, CDR1 is GTSNPN and CDR2 SVGIG (reference sequence). The chain's CDR3 is CGVSPGPRSPEAFF. The CDR3 DNA is TGTGGGGTCTCGCCGGGACCTAGGAGTCCTGAAGCTTTCTTT.